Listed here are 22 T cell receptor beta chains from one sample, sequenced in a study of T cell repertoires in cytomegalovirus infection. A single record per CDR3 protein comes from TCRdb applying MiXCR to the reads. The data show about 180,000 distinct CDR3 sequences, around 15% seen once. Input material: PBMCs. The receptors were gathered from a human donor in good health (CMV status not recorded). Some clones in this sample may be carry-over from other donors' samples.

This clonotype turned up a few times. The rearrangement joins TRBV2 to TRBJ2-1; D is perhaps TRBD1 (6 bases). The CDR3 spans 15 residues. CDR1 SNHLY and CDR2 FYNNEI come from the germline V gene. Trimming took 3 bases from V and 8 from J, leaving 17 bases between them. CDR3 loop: CASSEVGARGDEQFF. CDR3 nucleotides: TGTGCCAGCAGTGAGGTGGGGGCTAGGGGCGATGAGCAGTTCTTC.

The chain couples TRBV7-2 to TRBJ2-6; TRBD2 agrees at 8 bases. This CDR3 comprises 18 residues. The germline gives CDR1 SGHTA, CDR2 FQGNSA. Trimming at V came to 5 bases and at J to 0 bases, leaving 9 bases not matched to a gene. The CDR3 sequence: CASSPLTSALSGANVLTF. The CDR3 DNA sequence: TGTGCCAGCAGCCCTTTGACTAGCGCTCTCTCTGGGGCCAACGTCCTGACTTTC.

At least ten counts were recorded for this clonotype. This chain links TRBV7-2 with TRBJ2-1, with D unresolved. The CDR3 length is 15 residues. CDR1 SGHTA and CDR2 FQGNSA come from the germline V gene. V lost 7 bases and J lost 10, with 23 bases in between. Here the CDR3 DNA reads TGTGCCAGCAAAGTAGGGCCTCCTCATTTTAACGAGCAGTTCTTC. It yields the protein CASKVGPPHFNEQFF.

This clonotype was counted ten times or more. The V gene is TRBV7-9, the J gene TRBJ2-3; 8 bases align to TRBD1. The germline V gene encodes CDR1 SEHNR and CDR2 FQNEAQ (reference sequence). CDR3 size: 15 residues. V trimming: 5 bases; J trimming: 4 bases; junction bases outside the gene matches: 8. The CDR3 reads CASSIRQGRADTQYF. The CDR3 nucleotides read TGTGCCAGCAGCATCCGACAGGGGAGAGCAGATACGCAGTATTTT.

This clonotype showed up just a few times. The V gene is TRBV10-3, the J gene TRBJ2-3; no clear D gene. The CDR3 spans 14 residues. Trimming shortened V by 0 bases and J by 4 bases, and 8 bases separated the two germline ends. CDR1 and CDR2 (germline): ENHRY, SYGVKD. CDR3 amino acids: CAISESGGPDTQYF. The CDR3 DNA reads TGTGCCATCAGTGAGTCAGGTGGGCCAGATACGCAGTATTTT.

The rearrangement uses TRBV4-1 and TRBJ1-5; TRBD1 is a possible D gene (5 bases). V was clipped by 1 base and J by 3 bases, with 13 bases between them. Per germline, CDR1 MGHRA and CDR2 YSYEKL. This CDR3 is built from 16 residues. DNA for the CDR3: TGCGCCAGCAGCCAAGTACCAGGGAGTAACAATCAGCCCCAGCATTTT. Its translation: CASSQVPGSNNQPQHF.

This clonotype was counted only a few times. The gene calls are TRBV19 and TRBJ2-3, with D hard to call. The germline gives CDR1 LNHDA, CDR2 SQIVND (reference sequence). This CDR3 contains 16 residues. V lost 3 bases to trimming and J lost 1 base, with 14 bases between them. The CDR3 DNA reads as TGTGCCAGTAGTATGCAGGAGAAATGGGGCACAGATACGCAGTATTTT. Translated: CASSMQEKWGTDTQYF.

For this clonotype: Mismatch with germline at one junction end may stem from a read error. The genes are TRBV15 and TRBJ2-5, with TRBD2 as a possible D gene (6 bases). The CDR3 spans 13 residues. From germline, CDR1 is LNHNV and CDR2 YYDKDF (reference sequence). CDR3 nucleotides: TGTGCCAACAGCAGAGTGGGGGGAGAGACCCCGGACTTC. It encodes CANSRVGGETPDF.

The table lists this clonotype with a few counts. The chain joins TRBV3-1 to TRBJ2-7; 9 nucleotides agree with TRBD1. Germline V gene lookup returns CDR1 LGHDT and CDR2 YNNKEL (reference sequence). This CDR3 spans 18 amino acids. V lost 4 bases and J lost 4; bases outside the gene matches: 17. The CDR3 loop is CASSPVTPGQGLYYEQYF. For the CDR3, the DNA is TGTGCCAGCAGCCCTGTCACACCGGGACAGGGTTTATATTACGAGCAGTACTTC.

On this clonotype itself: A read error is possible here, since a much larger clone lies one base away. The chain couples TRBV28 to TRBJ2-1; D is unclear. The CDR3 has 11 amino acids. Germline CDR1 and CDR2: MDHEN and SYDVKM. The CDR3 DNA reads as TGTGCCAGCAGTTTTGACAATGAGGAGTTCTTC. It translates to CASSFDNEEFF.

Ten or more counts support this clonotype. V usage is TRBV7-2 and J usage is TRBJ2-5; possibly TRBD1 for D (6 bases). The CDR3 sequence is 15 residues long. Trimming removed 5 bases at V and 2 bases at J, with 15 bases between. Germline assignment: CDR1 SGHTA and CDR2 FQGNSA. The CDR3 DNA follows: TGTGCCAGCAGCAGATACAGGGTCGGTCAAGAGACCCAGTACTTC. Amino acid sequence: CASSRYRVGQETQYF. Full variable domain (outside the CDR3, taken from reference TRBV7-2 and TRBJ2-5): GAGVSQSPSNKVTEKGKDVELRCDPISGHTALYWYRQSLGQGLEFLIYFQGNSAPDKSGLPSDRFSAERTGGSVSTLTIQRTQQEDSAVYLCASSRYRVGQETQYFGPGTRLLVL.

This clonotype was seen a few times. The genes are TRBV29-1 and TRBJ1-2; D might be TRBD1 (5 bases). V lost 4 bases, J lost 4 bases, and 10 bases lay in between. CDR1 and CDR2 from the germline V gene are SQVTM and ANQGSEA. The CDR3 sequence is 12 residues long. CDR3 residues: CSVGRQGYGYTF. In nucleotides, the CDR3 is TGCAGCGTTGGTAGGCAGGGCTATGGCTACACCTTC.

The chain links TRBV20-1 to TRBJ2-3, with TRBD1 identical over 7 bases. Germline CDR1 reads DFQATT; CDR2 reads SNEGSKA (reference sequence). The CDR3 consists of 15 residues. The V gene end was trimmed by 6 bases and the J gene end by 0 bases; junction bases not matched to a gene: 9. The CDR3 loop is CSATFGTASTDTQYF. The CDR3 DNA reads TGCAGTGCGACATTCGGGACAGCTAGCACAGATACGCAGTATTTT.

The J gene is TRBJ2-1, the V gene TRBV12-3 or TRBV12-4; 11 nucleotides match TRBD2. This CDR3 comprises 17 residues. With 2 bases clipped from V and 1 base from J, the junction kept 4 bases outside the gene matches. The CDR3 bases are TGTGCCAGCAGTTTAATTTTAGCGGGAGGGTCCTACAATGAGCAGTTCTTC. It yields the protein CASSLILAGGSYNEQFF.

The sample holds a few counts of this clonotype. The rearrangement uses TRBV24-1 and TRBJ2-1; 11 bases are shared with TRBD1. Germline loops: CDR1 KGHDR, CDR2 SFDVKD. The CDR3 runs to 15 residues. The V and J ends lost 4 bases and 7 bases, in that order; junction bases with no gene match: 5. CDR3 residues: CATSEPGQGGNEQFF. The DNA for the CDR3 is TGTGCCACCAGTGAACCGGGACAGGGGGGAAATGAGCAGTTCTTC.

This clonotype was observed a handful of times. CDR3 sequence (DNA): TGTGCCAGCAGCTTAGATGCGGGGGCGGGGGAGCAGTTCTTC. This sequence encodes CASSLDAGAGEQFF. This chain links TRBV11-3 with TRBJ2-1; D is possibly TRBD2 (7 bases). Germline V gene lookup returns CDR1 SGHNT and CDR2 YENEEA. Trimming removed 0 bases from V and 10 bases from J, with 13 bases in between. This CDR3 contains 14 residues.

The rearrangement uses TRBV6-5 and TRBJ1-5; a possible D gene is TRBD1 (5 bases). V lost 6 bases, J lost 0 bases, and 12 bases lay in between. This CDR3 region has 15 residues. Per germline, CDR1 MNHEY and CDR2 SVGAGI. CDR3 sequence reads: CASSYDRYSNQPQHF. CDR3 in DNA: TGTGCCAGCAGCTATGACAGATATAGCAATCAGCCCCAGCATTTT.

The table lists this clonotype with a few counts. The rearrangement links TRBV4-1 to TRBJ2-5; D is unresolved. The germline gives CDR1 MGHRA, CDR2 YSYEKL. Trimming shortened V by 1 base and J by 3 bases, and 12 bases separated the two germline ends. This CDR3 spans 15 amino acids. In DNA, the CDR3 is TGCGCCAGCAGCCAAGCGGCCTACACCGAAGAGACCCAGTACTTC. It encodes CASSQAAYTEETQYF.

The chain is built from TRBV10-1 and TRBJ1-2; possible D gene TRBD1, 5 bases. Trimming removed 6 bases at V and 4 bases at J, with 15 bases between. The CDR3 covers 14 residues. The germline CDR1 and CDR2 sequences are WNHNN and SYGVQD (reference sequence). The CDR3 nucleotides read TGCGCCAGCAGGAGGGGAAAACGTCCCTATGGCTACACCTTC. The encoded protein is CASRRGKRPYGYTF.

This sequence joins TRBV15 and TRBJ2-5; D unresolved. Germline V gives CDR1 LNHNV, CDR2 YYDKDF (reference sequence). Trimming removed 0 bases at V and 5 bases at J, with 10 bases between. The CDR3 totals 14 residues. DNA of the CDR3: TGTGCCACCAGCAGAGAAAGAAGGACGGAGACCCAGTACTTC. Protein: CATSRERRTETQYF.

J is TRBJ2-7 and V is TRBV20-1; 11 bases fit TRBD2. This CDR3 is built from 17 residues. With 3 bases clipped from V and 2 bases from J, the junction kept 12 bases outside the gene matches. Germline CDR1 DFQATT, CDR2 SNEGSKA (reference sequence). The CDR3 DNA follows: TGCAGTGCTAGTGTTCTAGCGGGGGGACACAATGCCTACGAGCAGTACTTC. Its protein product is CSASVLAGGHNAYEQYF.

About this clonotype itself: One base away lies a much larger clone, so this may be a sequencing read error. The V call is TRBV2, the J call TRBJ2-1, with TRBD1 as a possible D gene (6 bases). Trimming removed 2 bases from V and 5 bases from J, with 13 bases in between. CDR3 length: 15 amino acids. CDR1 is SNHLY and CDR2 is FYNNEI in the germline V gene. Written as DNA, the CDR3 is TGTGCCAGCAGTGAATACAGGGTAGTCCACAATGAGCAGTTCTTC. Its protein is CASSEYRVVHNEQFF.